This T cell receptor beta chain stems from a study of T cells in Graves' hyperthyroidism and ophthalmopathy. TCR beta CDR3 sequences were amplified from RNA transcripts. TCR CDR3 underwent first-round RT-PCR with the HTBI primer set. TCRdb itself ran the multiplex PCR reads through MiXCR, one entry per CDR3 protein. This sample has 600,000 or so distinct CDR3 sequences, with 14% found just once. This clonotype has at least ten counts. V trimming: 5 bases; J trimming: 6 bases; junction bases outside the gene matches: 12. The CDR3 length is 15 residues. Per germline, CDR1 MDHEN and CDR2 SYDVKM. This chain joins TRBV28 and TRBJ1-1, with 7 bases lining up with TRBD1. The source is a woman younger than 35 with Graves' ophthalmopathy. What was sequenced was blood. This chain's CDR3 is CASSLFVWGQPEAFF. Written as DNA, the CDR3 is TGTGCCAGCAGTCTCTTCGTGTGGGGACAGCCTGAAGCTTTCTTT. The full variable domain, with the rest looked up from reference TRBV28 and TRBJ1-1, is DVKVTQSSRYLVKRTGEKVFLECVQDMDHENMFWYRQDPGLGLRLIYFSYDVKMKEKGDIPEGYSVSREKKERFSLILESASTNQTSMYLCASSLFVWGQPEAFFGQGTRLTVV.